This T cell receptor beta chain comes out of a study of PD-1 blockade in mismatch repair-deficient tumors. Looking at the study overall: Patients had about 13 mismatch repair-deficient cancer types and were previously treated and progressing.

Trimming cost V 3 bases and J 0 bases; bases outside gene matches: 6. Germline V CDR1 and CDR2: SGHRS, YFSETQ. CDR3 length equals 17 residues. TCRs were sequenced from a few patients responding to pembrolizumab. TCRdb's copy holds only in-frame clones and misses some; the assay was immunoSEQ multiplex PCR. The profile covers about 130,000 clones, with about 88% appearing a single time and about 12% taken by the ten largest. The sequencing here drew on peripheral blood, taken approximately 69 weeks after starting pembrolizumab. The TCR originated in an adult with mismatch repair-deficient cancer. V usage is TRBV5-1 and J usage is TRBJ2-6; 7 bases are a match to TRBD1. CDR3 region: CASSSTGDSSGANVLTF. Here the CDR3 DNA reads TGCGCCAGCAGCTCTACAGGGGATAGCTCTGGGGCCAACGTCCTGACTTTC.